Below are 15 T cell receptor beta chains sequenced from a single sample in a study of human T cells and chemical hapten exposure (dated by TCRdb to about 2021). Total RNA was isolated from unfractionated whole blood collected in Tempus Blood RNA tubes. Library method: 5' RACE. Data came from an Illumina MiSeq. The public reads were quality trimmed at Q25 with fastp and then assembled into clones with MiXCR by TCRdb, keeping productive beta chains. Identical CDR3 protein sequences are pooled into one entry, listed with their most common genes and DNA. This sample has under 150,000 distinct CDR3 sequences in its table, and 19% of those were observed once. The ten largest clones take up 2.8% of the sample. Receptors originate from a human donor in good health.

The chain links TRBV24-1 to TRBJ2-1, with 9 bases lining up with TRBD1. Germline assignment: CDR1 KGHDR and CDR2 SFDVKD. With V trimmed by 6 bases and J by 1 base, 3 bases remained unmatched. The CDR3 is made up of 15 amino acids. CDR3 nucleotides: TGTGCCACCAGTTACAGGGGGCAGTCCTACAATGAGCAGTTCTTC. It encodes CATSYRGQSYNEQFF.

This clonotype was seen more than once but under ten times. The V gene is TRBV29-1, the J gene TRBJ2-5; D not resolved. Looked up from germline, CDR1 is SQVTM and CDR2 is ANQGSEA. The germline V and J ends were trimmed by 7 bases and 2 bases, with 5 bases remaining between them. This CDR3 is built from 10 residues. The CDR3 loop reads CSGRQETQYF. The CDR3 DNA is TGCAGCGGTCGTCAAGAGACCCAGTACTTC.

The rearrangement uses TRBV12-3 or TRBV12-4 and TRBJ2-3; D gene uncertain. Trimming took 7 bases from V and 0 from J, leaving 11 bases between them. This CDR3 is built from 14 residues. As DNA, the CDR3 is TGTGCCAGCACCCTAACTCCTAGCACAGATACGCAGTATTTT. As protein: CASTLTPSTDTQYF.

The chain combines TRBV20-1 with TRBJ2-3; TRBD1 matches 10 bases. This CDR3 is built from 13 residues. The V gene end was trimmed by 5 bases and the J gene end by 4 bases; junction bases not matched to a gene: 3. Per the germline V gene, CDR1 is DFQATT and CDR2 is SNEGSKA (reference sequence). DNA for the CDR3: TGCAGTGCTTCGACAGGGGGCGCAGATACGCAGTATTTT. As protein: CSASTGGADTQYF.

The chain recombines TRBV19 with TRBJ2-3; 7 bases align to TRBD1. V lost 7 bases to trimming and J lost 6 bases; unmatched junction nucleotides: 4. This CDR3 contains 12 residues. Germline CDR1 is LNHDA and CDR2 is SQIVND (reference sequence). As DNA, the CDR3 is TGTGCCAGTAACGCCAGGGGGGATACGCAGTATTTT. Its protein product is CASNARGDTQYF.

This clonotype was seen a few times. This chain uses TRBV3-1 with TRBJ2-5, with a possible D match to TRBD2 (6 bases). Trimming removed 0 bases from V and 5 bases from J, with 16 bases in between. CDR3 length: 16 residues. The V gene's germline CDR1 is LGHDT and CDR2 YNNKEL (reference sequence). CDR3 bases: TGTGCCAGCAGCCAAGATCTGGGCTCCGGAGGGGAGACCCAGTACTTC. Its translation: CASSQDLGSGGETQYF.

The V gene is TRBV28, the J gene TRBJ2-1, with D unclear. Between the trimmed V and J ends, which lost 2 bases and 15 bases, there was a span of 17 bases. Looked up from germline, CDR1 is MDHEN and CDR2 is SYDVKM. This CDR3 contains 13 residues. CDR3 nucleotide sequence: TGTGCCAGCAGTTTACGCGGACCCCAACGTCGGTTCTTC. It translates to CASSLRGPQRRFF.

The chain links TRBV19 to TRBJ2-2, with TRBD1 identical over 8 bases. V lost 7 bases to trimming and J lost 3 bases; unmatched junction nucleotides: 10. This CDR3 is built from 16 residues. From germline, CDR1 is LNHDA and CDR2 SQIVND (reference sequence). The CDR3 nucleotides read TGTGCCAGTAAATCCTCCGCGACAGGGGACACCGGGGAGCTGTTTTTT. It is translated as CASKSSATGDTGELFF.

The sample holds a few counts of this clonotype. The chain has TRBV2 and TRBJ2-3; no reliable D call. V lost 2 bases to trimming and J lost 1 base, with 13 bases between them. The V gene's germline CDR1 is SNHLY and CDR2 FYNNEI. The CDR3 totals 16 residues. CDR3 sequence reads: CASSELQLLGTDTQYF. CDR3 DNA: TGTGCCAGCAGTGAATTACAGCTTCTGGGCACAGATACGCAGTATTTT.

CDR3 loop: CASSVGGADSYEQYF. The CDR3 region has the DNA TGTGCCAGCAGCGTAGGTGGGGCCGACTCCTACGAGCAGTACTTC. This rearrangement joins TRBV9 to TRBJ2-7, with D perhaps TRBD1 (5 bases). With 0 bases removed from V and 0 bases from J, the gap between germline ends came to 10 bases. The germline V gene encodes CDR1 SGDLS and CDR2 YYNGEE. The CDR3 sequence is 15 residues long.

This clonotype was found a few times. The chain links TRBV7-6 to TRBJ2-5; D gene unclear. V was cut by 2 bases and J by 3 bases, with 7 bases left in between. The CDR3 totals 13 residues. Germline CDR1 and CDR2: SGHVS and FNYEAQ. The CDR3 loop is CASSLQLKETQYF. The CDR3 DNA sequence: TGTGCCAGCAGCTTACAGCTAAAAGAGACCCAGTACTTC.

The chain recombines TRBV7-6 with TRBJ1-1; 7 bases align to TRBD1. The CDR3 has 17 amino acids. V shed 5 bases and J 7 bases; nucleotides not matched to a gene: 19. Germline V gene sequence: CDR1 SGHVS, CDR2 FNYEAQ. The CDR3 protein is CASSAGTANSPGDEAFF. The CDR3 nucleotides read TGTGCCAGCAGCGCTGGGACAGCGAACTCTCCCGGGGATGAAGCTTTCTTT.

This clonotype was detected a few times. The V gene is TRBV11-2, the J gene TRBJ1-2; TRBD1 matches 7 bases. This CDR3 is 13 amino acids long. CDR1 and CDR2 from the germline V gene are SGHAT and FQNNGV. Trimming cost V 4 bases and J 8 bases; bases outside gene matches: 7. CDR3 coding DNA: TGTGCCAGCAGCTCGCACAGGGGCGGCGGCTACACCTTC. This gives the protein CASSSHRGGGYTF.

The chain links TRBV29-1 to TRBJ1-2, with 7 bases lining up with TRBD1. Germline V CDR1 and CDR2: SQVTM, ANQGSEA. J gave up 8 bases and V 0 bases, and 12 bases lay outside the gene matches. The CDR3 is 15 amino acids. CDR3 sequence (DNA): TGCAGCGTTGAAGACCAACAGGGGATGGCTGGGGGCTACACCTTC. Its protein product is CSVEDQQGMAGGYTF.

V usage is TRBV5-4 and J usage is TRBJ2-2, with D possibly being TRBD2 (6 bases). Trimming left V 3 bases short and J 1 base short, with 16 bases between. CDR3 length: 17 amino acids. Germline CDR1 is SGHNT and CDR2 is YYREEE (reference sequence). The CDR3 is CASSSPRGELNTGELFF. The CDR3 DNA follows: TGTGCCAGCAGCTCCCCACGCGGGGAGCTGAACACCGGGGAGCTGTTTTTT.